These T cell receptor beta chains were read from a single sample in a study of control samples from healthy donors and cancer patients. This table comes from immunoSEQ multiplex PCR, and its TCRdb copy is limited to in-frame clones, with some not included. The table has 150,000 or so clones, over 75% seen once. The sample taken for sequencing was blood. These receptors were obtained from a man aged 35 to 55 in good health. CDR3s include the opening cysteine and the closing phenylalanine or tryptophan. D genes are given only for firm matches. A row's size may be missing; if present it is once, few, many or a size class.

clone size: NA
D gene: NA
V gene: TRBV30
J gene: TRBJ1-5
CDR3 protein: CAWSGRGVWPQHF
CDR3 DNA: TGTGCCTGGAGTGGGCGAGGTGTCTGGCCCCAGCATTTT

clone size: NA
D gene: NA
V gene: TRBV2
J gene: TRBJ2-7
CDR3 protein: CASSEWGSYEQYF
CDR3 DNA: TGTGCCAGCAGTGAGTGGGGCTCCTACGAGCAGTACTTC

clone size: NA
D gene: NA
V gene: TRBV9
J gene: TRBJ2-1
CDR3 protein: CASSALLGSNNEQFF
CDR3 DNA: TGTGCCAGCAGCGCCCTCCTGGGATCAAACAATGAGCAGTTCTTC

clone size: NA
D gene: TRBD2
V gene: TRBV2
J gene: TRBJ2-5
CDR3 protein: CASNFAGGETQYF
CDR3 DNA: TGTGCCAGCAACTTCGCGGGGGGAGAGACCCAGTACTTC

clone size: once
D gene: NA
V gene: TRBV5-1
J gene: TRBJ1-1
CDR3 protein: CASTYGAAGENTEAFF
CDR3 DNA: TGCGCCAGCACCTATGGGGCCGCAGGGGAGAACACTGAAGCTTTCTTT

clone size: NA
D gene: NA
V gene: TRBV5-1
J gene: TRBJ2-1
CDR3 protein: CASSRDNNNEQFF
CDR3 DNA: TGCGCCAGCAGCAGAGACAATAACAATGAGCAGTTCTTC

clone size: NA
D gene: TRBD1
V gene: TRBV24-1
J gene: TRBJ2-3
CDR3 protein: CATSQDRDGTDTQYF
CDR3 DNA: TGTGCCACCAGCCAGGACAGGGACGGCACAGATACGCAGTATTTT

clone size: NA
D gene: NA
V gene: TRBV6-1
J gene: TRBJ1-5
CDR3 protein: CASSEYYRAGNQPQHF
CDR3 DNA: TGTGCCAGCAGTGAATACTACAGGGCTGGCAATCAGCCCCAGCATTTT

clone size: NA
D gene: TRBD2
V gene: TRBV2
J gene: TRBJ2-1
CDR3 protein: CASSASVLAGGPHEQFF
CDR3 DNA: TGTGCCAGCAGCGCCTCCGTACTAGCGGGGGGGCCCCACGAGCAGTTCTTC

clone size: few
D gene: TRBD1
V gene: TRBV2
J gene: TRBJ1-6
CDR3 protein: CASSPDRGEGSPLHF
CDR3 DNA: TGTGCCAGCAGCCCCGACAGGGGGGAAGGTTCACCCCTCCACTTT